Listed below are T cell receptor beta chains from one sample, sequenced in a study of regulatory T cells in long-lasting Graves disease. Using its own MiXCR run on the multiplex PCR reads, TCRdb lists one record per CDR3 protein. The repertoire holds about 240,000 distinct CDR3 sequences, 20% seen once, with 11% to 15% in the top ten. The input for sequencing was peripheral blood mononuclear cells (PBMCs), taken at new diagnosis, from a patient treated with antithyroid drugs. The receptors derive from a female donor with Graves disease. Both conserved end residues are part of each CDR3. The D gene is left open where the match is weak. Clone size appears in some rows only: once, few, many, or a class for an expanded clone.

J: TRBJ1-1
V: TRBV6-2/TRBV6-3
size: many
D: NA
DNA: TGTGCCACTAGGGAGTTTTCGGGGACACAAGCTTTCTTT
CDR3: CATREFSGTQAFF

J: TRBJ2-3
V: TRBV7-2
size: NA
D: NA
DNA: TGTGCCAGCTCGCGGGACGGATACACAGATACGCAGTATTTT
CDR3: CASSRDGYTDTQYF

J: TRBJ2-3
V: TRBV20-1
size: NA
D: TRBD2
DNA: TGCAGTGCTAGTGCGCTAGCGGGAGGCGCGAGCACAGATACGCAGTATTTT
CDR3: CSASALAGGASTDTQYF

J: TRBJ2-1
V: TRBV20-1
size: many
D: TRBD2
DNA: TGCAGTGCTAGAGTTCCAGCGGGAGAGTCCTACAATGAGCAGTTCTTC
CDR3: CSARVPAGESYNEQFF

J: TRBJ1-4
V: TRBV18
size: many
D: NA
DNA: TGTGCCAGCTCACCCCCCGGGCAGGTGAATGAAAAACTGTTTTTT
CDR3: CASSPPGQVNEKLFF

J: TRBJ1-6
V: TRBV7-2
size: NA
D: NA
DNA: TGTGCCAGCAGCGAAATAATAAGTGGGGCTTTTAATTCACCCCTCCACTTT
CDR3: CASSEIISGAFNSPLHF

J: TRBJ2-5
V: TRBV20-1
size: many
D: NA
DNA: TGCAGTGCTACCGCCCCGGGGGGCTCTGAGACCCAGTACTTC
CDR3: CSATAPGGSETQYF

J: TRBJ2-2
V: TRBV3-1
size: NA
D: NA
DNA: TGTGCCAGCAGCCAAGATATAGGGGAGCTGTTTTTT
CDR3: CASSQDIGELFF

J: TRBJ2-1
V: TRBV7-2
size: many
D: TRBD1
DNA: TGTGCCAGCAGCCCACAGGGGTCCTACAATGAGCAGTTCTTC
CDR3: CASSPQGSYNEQFF

J: TRBJ2-7
V: TRBV5-5
size: NA
D: NA
DNA: TGTGCCAGCAGCTTGACAGGGAACCGTTACAAGCAGTACTTC
CDR3: CASSLTGNRYKQYF

J: TRBJ1-1
V: TRBV10-3
size: many
D: NA
DNA: TGTGCCATCAGAGGAAGGGGAACTGAAGCTTTCTTT
CDR3: CAIRGRGTEAFF

J: TRBJ1-1
V: TRBV11-3
size: many
D: NA
DNA: TGTGCCAGCAGCTTTCGGGGACCTACGGGCACTGAAGCTTTCTTT
CDR3: CASSFRGPTGTEAFF

J: TRBJ2-7
V: TRBV12-3/TRBV12-4
size: many
D: TRBD1
DNA: TGTGCCAGCAGTTTCTCTAGCTCGGGACAGGGCTACGAGCAGTACTTC
CDR3: CASSFSSSGQGYEQYF

J: TRBJ2-1
V: TRBV7-3
size: NA
D: TRBD2
DNA: TGTGCCAGCAGCTCCCGACGGACTAGCGGTTACAATGAGCAGTTCTTC
CDR3: CASSSRRTSGYNEQFF

J: TRBJ1-1
V: TRBV12-3/TRBV12-4
size: few
D: NA
DNA: TGTGCCAGCAGTTTACGCGGCAGATACGCTTTCTTT
CDR3: CASSLRGRYAFF

J: TRBJ2-1
V: TRBV24-1
size: few
D: NA
DNA: TGTGCCACCAGTGTGGCAGGAAATTACAATGAGCAGTTCTTC
CDR3: CATSVAGNYNEQFF

J: TRBJ1-1
V: TRBV27
size: NA
D: NA
DNA: TGTGCCACCAGTTTAATTTTCAGTTCCGAGATTTCGAACGCTGAAGCTTTCTTT
CDR3: CATSLIFSSEISNAEAFF

J: TRBJ2-7
V: TRBV7-9
size: many
D: TRBD1
DNA: TGTGCCAGCAGCCGGACAGGAACGTGGGAGCAGTACTTC
CDR3: CASSRTGTWEQYF

J: TRBJ2-1
V: TRBV27
size: few
D: TRBD2
DNA: TGTGCCAGCCGCCACCAGCGGGGGGACTATTTCTCCTACAATGAGCAGTTCTTC
CDR3: CASRHQRGDYFSYNEQFF

J: TRBJ2-1
V: TRBV7-3
size: many
D: NA
DNA: TGTGCCAGCAGCTTATCTTTTAACTCCTACAATGAGCAGTTCTTC
CDR3: CASSLSFNSYNEQFF

J: TRBJ2-1
V: TRBV18
size: many
D: NA
DNA: TGTGCCAGCTCACCGTCTAGCTCCTACAATGAGCAGTTCTTC
CDR3: CASSPSSSYNEQFF

J: TRBJ2-7
V: TRBV28
size: many
D: NA
DNA: TGTGCCAGCAGTTTGGGTAGGGTACGCGAGCAGTACTTC
CDR3: CASSLGRVREQYF

J: TRBJ2-2
V: TRBV11-2
size: many
D: TRBD2
DNA: TGTGCCAGCAGCCATCTAGCGGGGGCGAACACCGGGGAGCTGTTTTTT
CDR3: CASSHLAGANTGELFF

J: TRBJ2-1
V: TRBV4-3
size: many
D: NA
DNA: TGCGCCAGCAGCCAAGAAAAGCCGGTTGGGTACAATGAGCAGTTCTTC
CDR3: CASSQEKPVGYNEQFF

J: TRBJ2-7
V: TRBV12-3/TRBV12-4
size: NA
D: TRBD2
DNA: TGTGCCAGCAGCCCAACAGCGGGAGGAATATGGGAGCAGTACTTC
CDR3: CASSPTAGGIWEQYF

J: TRBJ2-5
V: TRBV4-3
size: many
D: NA
DNA: TGCGCCAGCAGCCAAGGCAGGGGTGGGGGGGAGACCCAGTACTTC
CDR3: CASSQGRGGGETQYF

J: TRBJ2-5
V: TRBV7-2
size: many
D: TRBD2
DNA: TGTGCCAGCAGCTCCGGACTAGCTTTTGTTCGAGAGACCCAGTACTTC
CDR3: CASSSGLAFVRETQYF

J: TRBJ2-1
V: TRBV20-1
size: many
D: TRBD2
DNA: TGCAGTGCTAGTCATCCAGCCAGCGGGAGGTCCGTTGAGCAGTTCTTC
CDR3: CSASHPASGRSVEQFF

J: TRBJ2-4
V: TRBV11-2
size: many
D: TRBD1
DNA: TGTGCCAGCAGTTCAGGACAGGGCCAAAACATTCAGTACTTC
CDR3: CASSSGQGQNIQYF

J: TRBJ1-2
V: TRBV4-1
size: NA
D: TRBD1
DNA: TGCGCCAGCAGCCATTGGAACCTAGGGACAGGGGTCCCCTCATCCCCCCTTAACTATGGCTACACCTTC
CDR3: CASSHWNLGTGVPSSPLNYGYTF

J: TRBJ2-7
V: TRBV19
size: NA
D: TRBD1
DNA: TGTGCCAGTAGCCCCGACAGGGGCGACGAGCAGTACTTC
CDR3: CASSPDRGDEQYF

J: TRBJ2-7
V: TRBV19
size: NA
D: TRBD1
DNA: TGTGCCAGTAGTATGGGGAAATACAGGGGGCGGAACGAGCAGTACTTC
CDR3: CASSMGKYRGRNEQYF

J: TRBJ1-4
V: TRBV5-1
size: many
D: NA
DNA: TGCGCCAGCAGGGAACTAGAGGGGGGAGATGAAAAACTGTTTTTT
CDR3: CASRELEGGDEKLFF

J: TRBJ2-1
V: TRBV7-2
size: many
D: NA
DNA: TGTGCCAGCAGCTTAGGAGGGGGGCTGATTGATGAGCAGTTCTTC
CDR3: CASSLGGGLIDEQFF

J: TRBJ2-1
V: TRBV10-3
size: many
D: NA
DNA: TGTGCCATCAGTGAGTCGGCACTTGGGTATGAGCAGTTCTTC
CDR3: CAISESALGYEQFF

J: TRBJ2-7
V: TRBV19
size: few
D: TRBD2
DNA: TGTGCCAGTAGTATAGGGAGTAGCGGGGGCCTTCCCCACGAGCAGTACTTC
CDR3: CASSIGSSGGLPHEQYF

J: TRBJ1-1
V: TRBV5-6
size: NA
D: TRBD1
DNA: TGTGCCAGCAGCCCCCCTGGAGGACAGGGCAGTCGGACTGAAGCTTTCTTT
CDR3: CASSPPGGQGSRTEAFF

J: TRBJ1-6
V: TRBV3-1
size: many
D: NA
DNA: TGTGCCAGCAGTAACACTAACAATTCACCCCTCCACTTT
CDR3: CASSNTNNSPLHF

J: TRBJ1-4
V: TRBV7-9
size: many
D: NA
DNA: TGTGCCAGCAGCTTAAGTGGAGGGTCAGCAACTAATGAAAAACTGTTTTTT
CDR3: CASSLSGGSATNEKLFF

J: TRBJ2-3
V: TRBV5-1
size: few
D: NA
DNA: TGCGCCAGCAGCCAAGGTGACCGGAACACAGATACGCAGTATTTT
CDR3: CASSQGDRNTDTQYF

J: TRBJ1-2
V: TRBV10-2
size: many
D: NA
DNA: TGCGCCAGCAGTGAGTCGGGCAGGAACTATGGCTACACCTTC
CDR3: CASSESGRNYGYTF

J: TRBJ2-5
V: TRBV19
size: NA
D: TRBD2
DNA: TGTGCCAGTAGGGCTAGCGGGACCCAAGAGACCCAGTACTTC
CDR3: CASRASGTQETQYF

J: TRBJ2-2
V: TRBV3-1
size: many
D: NA
DNA: TGTGCCAGCAGCCACGAAGGCCGGAACACCGGGGAGCTGTTTTTT
CDR3: CASSHEGRNTGELFF

J: TRBJ2-5
V: TRBV12-3/TRBV12-4
size: many
D: NA
DNA: TGTGCCAGCAGGCCTGGTAGTTGGTACCAAGAGACCCAGTACTTC
CDR3: CASRPGSWYQETQYF

J: TRBJ2-7
V: TRBV11-2
size: many
D: TRBD2
DNA: TGTGCCAGCAGCTTTGGGGCGGGGGACCAGTACTTC
CDR3: CASSFGAGDQYF

J: TRBJ2-5
V: TRBV5-1
size: few
D: NA
DNA: TGCGCCAGCAGCCCTGGGACGTATCAAGAGACCCAGTACTTC
CDR3: CASSPGTYQETQYF

J: TRBJ1-1
V: TRBV6-5
size: many
D: NA
DNA: TGTGCCAGCAGTTACTCACGGGGGCCCACTGAAGCTTTCTTT
CDR3: CASSYSRGPTEAFF

J: TRBJ1-1
V: TRBV30
size: many
D: NA
DNA: TGTGCCTGGAGAAAGAACACTGAAGCTTTCTTT
CDR3: CAWRKNTEAFF

J: TRBJ1-5
V: TRBV6-2/TRBV6-3
size: few
D: NA
DNA: TGTGCCAGCAGTCAAACCCAGGGAGGCCCCCAGCATTTT
CDR3: CASSQTQGGPQHF

J: TRBJ2-2
V: TRBV20-1
size: few
D: NA
DNA: TGCAGTGCTCGGGTAAAAGGGAACACCGGGGAGCTGTTTTTT
CDR3: CSARVKGNTGELFF

J: TRBJ2-5
V: TRBV7-9
size: many
D: NA
DNA: TGTGCCAGCAGCCCACTCGGGCAAACGGGGGCCCTGGGGACCCAGTACTTC
CDR3: CASSPLGQTGALGTQYF

J: TRBJ2-2
V: TRBV6-1
size: NA
D: NA
DNA: TGTGCCAGCAGTCCCCGTCCGGGAGAGGCCGGGGAGCGGTTTTTT
CDR3: CASSPRPGEAGERFF

J: TRBJ2-2
V: TRBV20-1
size: many
D: NA
DNA: TGCAGTGCTAGAGCTTGGGGACGAGGTAACACCGGGGAGCTGTTTTTT
CDR3: CSARAWGRGNTGELFF

J: TRBJ2-3
V: TRBV7-2
size: many
D: NA
DNA: TGTGCCAGCAGCTTACTCCCTGCGCAGTATTTT
CDR3: CASSLLPAQYF

J: TRBJ1-1
V: TRBV5-4
size: few
D: TRBD1
DNA: TGTGCCAGCACTTGGGACAGGGGGCTGTACACTGAAGCTTTCTTT
CDR3: CASTWDRGLYTEAFF

J: TRBJ2-5
V: TRBV29-1
size: many
D: TRBD2
DNA: TGCAGCGTGGGTGGAGAGAGTAGCGGGAGGTCAGAGACCCAGTACTTC
CDR3: CSVGGESSGRSETQYF